In this sample, the clone carrying this T cell receptor (beta chain) turned up many times. Its specificity is unknown. Naive CD4+ T cells were purified with Tregs depleted by CD25. From germline, CDR1 is SGHAT and CDR2 FQNNGV. The CDR3 consists of 14 residues. Trimming stripped 8 bases from V and 9 bases from J, with 20 bases between. Study-level results: The larger cohort examined one V-J beta rearrangement, not whole repertoires. Tumor memory CD4+ T cell TCR gene usage was found to cluster with blood and lymph node memory CD4+ cells and with lymph node naive CD4+ cells.

Full-length variable regions came from constant-region reverse primers plus semi-nested Nested Universal Primer A PCR. One entry per CDR3 protein results from TCRdb running MiXCR on the 5' RACE reads. The table has 10,000 to 15,000 distinct CDR3 sequences, 20% to 25% seen once. The chain has TRBV11-2 and TRBJ2-1, with no clear D. This clonotype was obtained from a female donor with breast cancer. The specimen sequenced was naive CD4+ T cells sorted from blood. Subset reported: naive CD4+ T cells, CD4+CD45RA+CD25-. The CDR3 nucleotides read TGTGCCAGCGCACCAGTCCGAGGCCGCAGTGAGCAGTTCTTC. Translating gives CASAPVRGRSEQFF.